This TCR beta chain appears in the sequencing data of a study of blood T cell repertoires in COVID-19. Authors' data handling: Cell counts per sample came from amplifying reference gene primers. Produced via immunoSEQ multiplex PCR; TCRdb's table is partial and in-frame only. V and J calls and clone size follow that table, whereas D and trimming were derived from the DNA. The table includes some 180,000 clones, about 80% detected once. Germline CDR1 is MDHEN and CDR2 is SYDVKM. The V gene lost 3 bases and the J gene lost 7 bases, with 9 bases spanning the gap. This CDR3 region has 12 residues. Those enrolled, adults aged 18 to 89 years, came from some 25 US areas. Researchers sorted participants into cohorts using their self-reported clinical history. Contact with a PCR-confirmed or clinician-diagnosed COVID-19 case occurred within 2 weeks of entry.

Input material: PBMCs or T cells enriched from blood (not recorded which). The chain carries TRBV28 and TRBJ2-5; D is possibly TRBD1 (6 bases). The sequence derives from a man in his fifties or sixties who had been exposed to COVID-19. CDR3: CASSLQTGTQYF. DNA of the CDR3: TGTGCCAGCAGTTTGCAGACAGGGACCCAGTACTTC.